This T cell receptor beta chain was identified during a study of T cell responses to AZD1222 COVID-19 vaccine. Overall study results and limits: After two AZD1222 doses, spike-specific TCR breadth and depth rose versus day 0. Baseline serology detected seropositivity in only 5 to 7 AZD1222 recipients. Spike regions recognized by vaccine-associated CD4 TCRs spanned the protein, led by 160-218 and 743-854. Only after the peak T cell response were repertoires sampled.

Libraries were prepared by immunoSEQ multiplex PCR; TCRdb keeps only in-frame clonotypes and omits some of them. Of 200,000 to 250,000 clones in the sample, 94% were seen once. Germline CDR1 and CDR2: SGHVS and FQNEAQ. CDR3 length equals 15 residues. Trimming removed 5 bases from V and 9 bases from J; junction bases left unmatched: 13. As for this clone: Antigen unknown.

This receptor was obtained from an adult who received the MenACWY meningococcal vaccine as a control. The starting material was peripheral blood, obtained 28 days after the second dose of the MenACWY control vaccine. The chain joins TRBV7-8 to TRBJ2-1; 7 positions agree with TRBD1. CDR3 residues: CASSARQGEAFEQFF. CDR3 DNA: TGTGCCAGCAGCGCTCGACAGGGAGAAGCATTTGAGCAGTTCTTC. Full variable domain (rest looked up from reference TRBV7-8 and TRBJ2-1): GAGVSQSPRYKVAKRGQDVALRCDPISGHVSLFWYQQALGQGPEFLTYFQNEAQLDKSGLPSDRFFAERPEGSVSTLKIQRTQQEDSAVYLCASSARQGEAFEQFFGPGTRLTVL.